Each of the 16 T cell receptor beta chains below was sequenced from the same sample in a study of T cell repertoires in cytomegalovirus infection. These receptors are not linked to any known antigen. One entry per CDR3 protein, called by TCRdb with MiXCR from the reads. The sample contains around 78,000 distinct CDR3 sequences, 35% to 45% of which appear only once. This specimen was CD8+ T cells from cultured PBMCs, taken from culture after CMV antigen stimulation. These receptors were taken from a human donor in good health (CMV status not recorded). Some clones in this sample may be carry-over from other donors' samples.

This sequence joins TRBV3-1 and TRBJ1-1; D is possibly TRBD1 (6 bases). The CDR3 sequence is 17 residues long. With 2 bases removed from V and 0 bases from J, the gap between germline ends came to 16 bases. The germline CDR1 and CDR2 sequences are LGHDT and YNNKEL (reference sequence). The CDR3 DNA reads as TGTGCCAGCAGCCAACCGGGACACGACCGTTTGAACACTGAAGCTTTCTTT. Protein product: CASSQPGHDRLNTEAFF.

The genes are TRBV20-1 and TRBJ2-7; 8 bases align to TRBD2. The germline CDR1 and CDR2 sequences are DFQATT and SNEGSKA (reference sequence). The J segment lost 0 bases and the V segment lost 5 bases, leaving 6 bases of the junction unmatched. This CDR3 is 14 amino acids long. The DNA of the CDR3 is TGCAGTGCTTCCGGGACTAGAAGCTCCTACGAGCAGTACTTC. Its translation: CSASGTRSSYEQYF.

The chain combines TRBV19 with TRBJ2-1; D might be TRBD1 (6 bases). The V end was cut by 10 bases, the J end by 0 bases, with 13 bases between. The germline V gene encodes CDR1 LNHDA and CDR2 SQIVND (reference sequence). The CDR3 totals 14 residues. DNA for the CDR3: TGTGCCACGACACAGGGCAACTCCTACAATGAGCAGTTCTTC. It specifies CATTQGNSYNEQFF.

This clonotype was recorded a few times. The J gene is TRBJ2-7, the V gene TRBV7-9; 8 nucleotides line up with TRBD1. The CDR3 is 15 residues long. Germline trimming cut 5 bases from V and 0 bases from J; bases unmatched to any gene: 6. CDR1 SEHNR and CDR2 FQNEAQ come from the germline V gene (reference sequence). DNA of the CDR3: TGTGCCAGCAGCGGCTCCGGGACAGGCTCCTACGAGCAGTACTTC. It encodes CASSGSGTGSYEQYF. Drawing the rest from reference TRBV7-9 and TRBJ2-7, the complete variable domain is DTGVSQNPRHKITKRGQNVTFRCDPISEHNRLYWYRQTLGQGPEFLTYFQNEAQLEKSRLLSDRFSAERPKGSFSTLEIQRTEQGDSAMYLCASSGSGTGSYEQYFGPGTRLTVT.

The chain recombines TRBV29-1 with TRBJ2-1, with D perhaps matching TRBD1 or TRBD2 (5 bases each). Germline CDR1 and CDR2: SQVTM and ANQGSEA. The CDR3 contains 13 residues. V was trimmed by 3 bases and J by 4 bases, leaving 10 bases between them. The CDR3 DNA reads as TGCAGCGTTGAGGGGGATTCTTACAATGAGCAGTTCTTC. Its protein product is CSVEGDSYNEQFF.

This chain uses TRBV19 with TRBJ2-1; 12 bases map to TRBD1. V lost 3 bases and J lost 9; bases outside the gene matches: 3. Germline V gives CDR1 LNHDA, CDR2 SQIVND (reference sequence). CDR3 size: 14 residues. The CDR3: CASSMGTGGGEQFF. The CDR3 DNA is TGTGCCAGTAGTATGGGGACAGGGGGCGGTGAGCAGTTCTTC.

The gene calls are TRBV7-2 and TRBJ2-3; possible D gene TRBD1, 6 bases. V lost 1 base, J lost 2 bases, and 22 bases lay in between. Germline V gene lookup returns CDR1 SGHTA and CDR2 FQGNSA. The CDR3 loop spans 19 amino acids. CDR3 DNA sequence: TGTGCCAGCAGCTTAGTGTACAACCAGGGGCAGACCCCCACAGATACGCAGTATTTT. Translated, it gives CASSLVYNQGQTPTDTQYF.

This clonotype occurred a few times. The chain links TRBV6-1 to TRBJ1-1; D remains ambiguous. Per germline, CDR1 MNHNS and CDR2 SASEGT. The V gene lost 6 bases and the J gene lost 4 bases, with 15 bases spanning the gap. The CDR3 totals 14 residues. The DNA of the CDR3 is TGTGCCAGCAGAAACCGGGTGGGAGGCACTGAAGCTTTCTTT. Residues: CASRNRVGGTEAFF.

The gene calls are TRBV19 and TRBJ2-1; 10 bases agree with TRBD2. Germline CDR1 is LNHDA and CDR2 is SQIVND (reference sequence). The CDR3 runs to 15 residues. J lost 4 bases, V lost 5 bases, and 5 bases had no gene match. The CDR3 protein is CASSPRTSGYNEQFF. In nucleotides, the CDR3 is TGTGCCAGTAGTCCTCGGACTAGCGGTTACAATGAGCAGTTCTTC.

This clonotype was seen at least ten times. The J gene is TRBJ2-3, the V gene TRBV7-2; no definite D call. Trimming took off 5 bases at V and 0 bases at J, with 15 bases between the two ends. The CDR3 is made up of 16 amino acids. Germline V gives CDR1 SGHTA, CDR2 FQGNSA. The CDR3 protein is CASSPEDVLSTDTQYF. CDR3 nucleotide sequence: TGTGCCAGCAGCCCCGAGGACGTTCTGAGCACAGATACGCAGTATTTT.

This chain uses TRBV7-6 with TRBJ2-5; 7 bases line up with TRBD1. The CDR3 length is 17 residues. In germline, CDR1 is SGHVS, CDR2 FNYEAQ. V lost 0 bases and J lost 0; bases outside the gene matches: 7. CDR3 region: CASSLAGQAMNQETQYF. The DNA for the CDR3 is TGTGCCAGCAGCTTAGCAGGACAGGCAATGAACCAAGAGACCCAGTACTTC.

This clonotype was detected a few times. V usage is TRBV7-2 and J usage is TRBJ2-3; perhaps TRBD2 as D (7 bases). The V end was cut by 9 bases, the J end by 1 base, with 11 bases between. CDR3 length: 13 amino acids. Germline V gene data show CDR1 as SGHTA and CDR2 as FQGNSA. CDR3 in amino acids: CASRGGGTDTQYF. The CDR3 nucleotides read TGTGCCAGTAGGGGGGGGGGCACAGATACGCAGTATTTT.

In its sample, this clonotype was seen a few times. The chain recombines TRBV6-6 with TRBJ1-6, with 8 bases that match TRBD1. J was trimmed by 9 bases and V by 6 bases; bases with no gene match: 7. This CDR3 spans 14 amino acids. Germline CDR1 MNHNY, CDR2 SVGAGI (reference sequence). Here the CDR3 reads CASSPTGGISPLHF. Here the CDR3 DNA reads TGTGCCAGCAGCCCAACAGGGGGGATTTCACCCCTCCACTTT.

The gene calls are TRBV12-3 or TRBV12-4 and TRBJ1-1; TRBD1 agrees at 7 bases. The CDR3 has 14 amino acids. Unmatched junction bases numbered 5, after V lost 6 bases and J lost 1 base. The CDR3 DNA follows: TGTGCCAGCAGCGGGGACAGCCCGAACACTGAAGCTTTCTTT. Protein: CASSGDSPNTEAFF.

This clonotype occurred a few times. V usage is TRBV28 and J usage is TRBJ2-5; 13 bases are shared with TRBD2. Germline values: CDR1 MDHEN, CDR2 SYDVKM. The junction had 15 bases not matched to a gene; V was cut back by 6 bases and J by 5 bases. The CDR3 consists of 18 residues. The CDR3 region has the DNA TGTGCCAGCAGCCCAGGGACTAGCGGGGTTATGTACGCGGAGACCCAGTACTTC. Translating gives CASSPGTSGVMYAETQYF.

In this sample, this clonotype turned up a few times. This chain uses TRBV20-1 with TRBJ2-1, with D possibly matching TRBD1 (5 bases). Germline assignment: CDR1 DFQATT and CDR2 SNEGSKA (reference sequence). Trimming cost V 5 bases and J 3 bases, with 11 bases left between them. This CDR3 is built from 13 residues. The CDR3 region has the DNA TGCAGTGCTGAGACAGTAAACTACAATGAGCAGTTCTTC. It specifies CSAETVNYNEQFF.